Below, 8 T cell receptor beta chains from the same sample are listed, as sequenced in a study of cytomegalovirus exposure and HLA in healthy donors. Primers: 60 Vbeta forward and 13 Jbeta reverse. Method: immunoSEQ multiplex PCR; TCRdb's copy keeps in-frame clones and lacks some. The sample includes 54,000 or so clones, 45% to 70% of them seen just once. Input material: PBMCs. The receptor source for this set is a human donor in good health.

This clone was detected a few times. V usage is TRBV7-6 and J usage is TRBJ1-6; possibly TRBD1 for D (6 bases). V gave up 1 base and J gave up 9 bases, with 13 bases separating them. The length of the CDR3 is 15 residues. Germline V gene sequence: CDR1 SGHVS, CDR2 FNYEAQ. CDR3 coding DNA: TGTGCCAGCAGCTTAGAACAGGGCGAGTCTTCACCCCTCCACTTT. Translation: CASSLEQGESSPLHF.

A remark on this clone: Compared with germline, one end of the junction differs, possibly owing to a read error. For the CDR3, the DNA is TGTGCCAGCAGTTCTTCTCTGTGGGAGATCCTGAATTTT. Residues: CASSSSLWEILNF. This chain connects TRBV6-6 to TRBJ1-4; no clear D. Per the germline V gene, CDR1 is MNHNY and CDR2 is SVGAGI (reference sequence). The CDR3 has 13 amino acids.

This clone was detected a few times. This chain uses TRBV19 with TRBJ2-7; 9 positions agree with TRBD1. This CDR3 comprises 16 residues. Germline V lookup: CDR1 LNHDA, CDR2 SQIVND (reference sequence). After removal of 6 bases from V and 2 bases from J, the junction contained 11 bases not matched to a gene. This chain's CDR3 is CASSSASGTGPYEQYF. The CDR3 DNA is TGTGCCAGTAGCTCCGCTTCCGGGACAGGGCCCTACGAGCAGTACTTC.

The chain employs TRBV7-2 and TRBJ1-3; TRBD1 might be the D (6 bases). Germline V gene data show CDR1 as SGHTA and CDR2 as FQGNSA. The CDR3 extends over 14 amino acids. V lost 3 bases, J lost 4 bases, and 10 bases lay in between. CDR3 sequence: CASSLNRAGNTIYF. DNA for the CDR3: TGTGCCAGCAGCTTGAACAGGGCAGGAAACACCATATATTTT.

This chain joins TRBV6-5 and TRBJ2-7; TRBD1 matches 8 bases. CDR3 length: 13 residues. The germline V gene encodes CDR1 MNHEY and CDR2 SVGAGI. V shed 8 bases, J shed 2 bases, and the junction held 5 bases outside the gene matches. CDR3 sequence reads: CASAGGLTYEQYF. CDR3 DNA: TGTGCCAGCGCAGGGGGCCTAACCTACGAGCAGTACTTC.

This chain uses TRBV5-6 with TRBJ1-2; maybe TRBD1 (5 bases). Germline loops: CDR1 SGHDT, CDR2 YYEEEE. V lost 1 base and J lost 2, with 18 bases in between. The CDR3 is 17 amino acids. CDR3 in amino acids: CASSLMKRARGNYGYTF. In DNA, the CDR3 is TGTGCCAGCAGCTTGATGAAAAGGGCCCGGGGGAACTATGGCTACACCTTC. The full variable domain, completed using reference TRBV5-6 and TRBJ1-2, is DAGVTQSPTHLIKTRGQQVTLRCSPKSGHDTVSWYQQALGQGPQFIFQYYEEEERQRGNFPDRFSGHQFPNYSSELNVNALLLGDSALYLCASSLMKRARGNYGYTFGSGTRLTVV.

This clone was seen more than once but under ten times. The V and J genes are TRBV7-3 and TRBJ2-3; 8 bases map to TRBD1. The germline gives CDR1 SGHTA, CDR2 FQGTGA. The CDR3 is 14 residues long. Germline trimming cut 5 bases from V and 4 bases from J; bases unmatched to any gene: 5. CDR3 loop: CASSADRASDTQYF. The CDR3, as DNA: TGTGCCAGCAGCGCGGACAGGGCATCAGATACGCAGTATTTT.

CDR3 sequence: CASSHSPLMETQYF. The CDR3 DNA sequence: TGTGCCAGCAGCCATTCCCCCCTAATGGAGACCCAGTACTTC. V is TRBV11-3 and J is TRBJ2-5; D call uncertain. CDR3 size: 14 residues. V lost 5 bases and J 5 bases, leaving 15 bases between the germline ends. Germline assignment: CDR1 SGHNT and CDR2 YENEEA.